One T cell receptor beta chain is described in this entry. Antigen specificity is unknown. Profiles of TCR beta VDJ and CDR3 were generated from a genomic DNA template. TCRdb passed the reads through MiXCR, listing each CDR3 protein once. The table includes hundreds of thousands of distinct CDR3 sequences, roughly 64% detected once. These data come from a study of CD8+CD57+ T cells in acquired aplastic anemia. Looking at the study overall: The average for DNA from sorted CD4+ and CD8+ cells was 2.5 to 4 ug. Healthy-donor CD4+ cells averaged approximately 9.8 million reads.

Study findings and constraints: A significant difference in CD8+ Simpson's diversity between patients and controls was not found.

Germline CDR1 and CDR2: SNHLY and FYNNEI. The CDR3 is 17 residues long. Trimming cost V 3 bases and J 0 bases; bases outside gene matches: 6. The sample consisted of sorted CD4+, CD8+, or CD8+CD57+ T cells (not recorded which) from PBMCs. J is TRBJ2-7 and V is TRBV2; 12 nucleotides agree with TRBD2. This TCR came from a human donor in good health, serving as a control. The CDR3 is CASSEASGGGTSYEQYF. Here the CDR3 DNA reads TGTGCCAGCAGTGAGGCTAGCGGGGGGGGGACCTCCTACGAGCAGTACTTC.